The rows below give T cell receptor beta chains drawn from one sample of a study of PD-L1 blockade in urothelial cancer. The repertoire was sequenced with immunoSEQ multiplex PCR; TCRdb's copy has only in-frame clones and lacks some. The sample holds 60,000 to 75,000 clones; 84% are singletons and the top ten take 9% to 9.5%. The sample was PBMCs, taken around atezolizumab (anti-PD-L1) treatment. These TCRs come from a woman between 70 and 85 years old with urothelial cancer. The CDR3 runs from the conserved cysteine through the conserved F or W. The order of the fields is J gene, clone size, D gene, V gene, CDR3 DNA, CDR3 protein. A D gene is named only where the DNA matches it firmly. Expanded clones are given a class, and other clones once, few, many or no size at all.

TRBJ2-5 | - | TRBD2 | TRBV5-4 | TGTGCCAGCAGCCGGGGTGGCGGGAGCCCCCAAGAGACCCAGTACTTC | CASSRGGGSPQETQYF
TRBJ2-5 | - | - | TRBV6-1 | TGTGCCAGCAGTGATAGCGTGGAGACCCAGTACTTC | CASSDSVETQYF
TRBJ1-1 | - | TRBD1 | TRBV6-5 | TGTGCCAGCAGTCAGGGGGTGGGGAACACTGAAGCTTTCTTT | CASSQGVGNTEAFF
TRBJ2-3 | - | - | TRBV20-1 | TGCAGTGCTAGAGGACCAGAGGCGCAGTATTTT | CSARGPEAQYF
TRBJ1-4 | - | TRBD1 | TRBV5-1 | TGCGCCAGCAGCGAGGGTAGAGGGACAGGATATGAAAAACTGTTTTTT | CASSEGRGTGYEKLFF
TRBJ2-5 | - | TRBD1 | TRBV30 | TGTGCCTGGAGTGTCGGCGGACAGGGGACCCAGTACTTC | CAWSVGGQGTQYF
TRBJ2-7 | - | TRBD2 | TRBV10-3 | TGTGCCAACACCTCCTCGCCTAGCGGGGGGCACAAGGAGCAGTACTTC | CANTSSPSGGHKEQYF
TRBJ2-7 | - | - | TRBV9 | TGTGCCAGCAGCATAGACGGGAGCTCCTACGAGCAGTACTTC | CASSIDGSSYEQYF
TRBJ2-1 | once | - | TRBV19 | TGTGCCAGTAGTACAGGGAAATACAATGAGCAGTTCTTC | CASSTGKYNEQFF
TRBJ2-7 | - | - | TRBV6-1 | TGTGCCAGCAGTGAGGGGCCCGGGTTAGTGCAGTACTTC | CASSEGPGLVQYF
TRBJ2-3 | few | TRBD2 | TRBV9 | TGTGCCAGCAGCGTCGGGGGGGCCGTCACAGATACGCAGTATTTT | CASSVGGAVTDTQYF
TRBJ1-1 | - | TRBD1 | TRBV2 | TGTGCCAGCAGTCCCCGACAGGGAAACACTGAAGCTTTCTTT | CASSPRQGNTEAFF
TRBJ2-2 | - | TRBD2 | TRBV7-9 | TGTGCCAGCAGCGCTGGGGCGGGAGGGACGAACACCGGGGAGCTGTTTTTT | CASSAGAGGTNTGELFF
TRBJ2-7 | - | - | TRBV11-2 | TGTGCCAGCAGCTTAGATTCATCGGCAGGGGCCCCCTACGAGCAGTACTTC | CASSLDSSAGAPYEQYF
TRBJ2-1 | - | - | TRBV11-2 | TGTGCCAGCAGCTTCTACGGTACGGCGGTATGGTCGGGCAATGAGCAGTTCTTC | CASSFYGTAVWSGNEQFF
TRBJ1-1 | - | TRBD1 | TRBV5-1 | TGCGCCAGCAGCCAACCTTGGGACAGGGTGGCTTTCTTT | CASSQPWDRVAFF
TRBJ2-7 | - | TRBD2 | TRBV18 | TGTGCCAGCTCACCACCAGCGGGAGCCTACGAGCAGTACTTC | CASSPPAGAYEQYF
TRBJ1-2 | - | - | TRBV19 | TGTGCCAGTAGTATAGCTGAACGGGGCTACACCTTC | CASSIAERGYTF
TRBJ2-7 | - | - | TRBV4-3 | TGCGCCAGCAGCCAAGAGAGCCACTACGAGCAGTACTTC | CASSQESHYEQYF
TRBJ1-4 | - | - | TRBV4-1 | TGCGCCAGCAGCCTTCAGGGCGTTAATGAAAAACTGTTTTTT | CASSLQGVNEKLFF
TRBJ1-1 | - | - | TRBV7-7 | TGTGCCAGCAGCTTTGGGGCGAACACTGAAGCTTTCTTT | CASSFGANTEAFF
TRBJ1-6 | - | - | TRBV4-3 | TGCGCCAGCAGCCAAGAAGATCTGGGGGCGACAGGAAATAATTCACCCCTCCACTTT | CASSQEDLGATGNNSPLHF
TRBJ2-1 | - | - | TRBV6-5 | TGTGCCAGCAGTTACGCGGGGGCTTATGGAGTCAATGAGCAGTTCTTC | CASSYAGAYGVNEQFF
TRBJ2-5 | - | TRBD1 | TRBV28 | TGTGCCAGCAATTCGGGACAGGGCCTCCAAGAGACCCAGTACTTC | CASNSGQGLQETQYF
TRBJ2-5 | once | TRBD2 | TRBV29-1 | TGCAGCGCTGCGCAGACTAGCGGGGCAGAGACCCAGTACTTC | CSAAQTSGAETQYF
TRBJ1-1 | - | - | TRBV6-5 | TGTGCCAGCAGTTACGGGATACAGGAGTCGAACACTGAAGCTTTCTTT | CASSYGIQESNTEAFF
TRBJ2-5 | - | TRBD1 | TRBV2 | TGTGCCACGGAGGGGACAGGACAAGAGACCCAGTACTTC | CATEGTGQETQYF